These T cell receptor beta chains were read from a single sample in a study of blood T cell repertoires in COVID-19. Clones were read by immunoSEQ multiplex PCR, and TCRdb kept only the in-frame ones, dropping some. The sample contains some 140,000 clones, roughly 83% of which appear only once. The sequenced material came from PBMCs or T cells enriched from blood (not recorded which). These receptors were obtained from a man in his forties with acute COVID-19. Both conserved end residues are part of each CDR3. D genes are given only for firm matches. Only part of the rows carry a size: once, few, many, or a class if the clone is expanded.

D gene	J gene	clone size	V gene	CDR3 DNA	CDR3 protein
TRBD1	TRBJ1-2	NA	TRBV9	TGTGCCAGCGGGACAGGGGCCCCCTTCAACTATGGCTACACCTTC	CASGTGAPFNYGYTF
NA	TRBJ1-4	NA	TRBV19	TGTGCCAGTAGTCCCTCCCTTCAGACAACTAATGAAAAACTGTTTTTT	CASSPSLQTTNEKLFF
NA	TRBJ2-1	NA	TRBV6-2/TRBV6-3	TGTGCCAGCAGTTATTATTCACCCGAGCTCCGGGATGAGCAGTTCTTC	CASSYYSPELRDEQFF
NA	TRBJ1-2	NA	TRBV30	TGTGCCTGGAGTCCCGGCGGAAACTATGGCTACACCTTC	CAWSPGGNYGYTF
TRBD2	TRBJ2-5	NA	TRBV10-3	TGTGCCATCAGTGAGGGGCTAGCGGGGGGGACTCAAGAGACCCAGTACTTC	CAISEGLAGGTQETQYF
NA	TRBJ2-3	NA	TRBV6-5	TGTGCCAGCAGTTACCAGACATCCACAGATACGCAGTATTTT	CASSYQTSTDTQYF
NA	TRBJ1-3	NA	TRBV10-3	TGTGCCATCAGTGAGGGTACGAGGGCTGGAAACACCATATATTTT	CAISEGTRAGNTIYF
TRBD2	TRBJ2-1	NA	TRBV14	TGTGCCAGCAGCCAAGATCGTCGACTAGCGGGAGATGGTGAGCAGTTCTTC	CASSQDRRLAGDGEQFF
NA	TRBJ2-5	NA	TRBV18	TGTGCCAGCTCACCAATGGAGATGGAGACCCAGTACTTC	CASSPMEMETQYF
NA	TRBJ2-2	NA	TRBV27	TGTGCCAGCAGTTTAATTCCGGTAAACACCGGGGAGCTGTTTTTT	CASSLIPVNTGELFF
TRBD1	TRBJ1-5	NA	TRBV4-1	TGCGCCAGCAGCCTCGGACAGGGGGATTGGAATCAGCCCCAGCATTTT	CASSLGQGDWNQPQHF
TRBD2	TRBJ2-7	NA	TRBV18	TGTGCCAGCTCACCTCCGGGGGGAGAGCAGTACTTC	CASSPPGGEQYF
TRBD1	TRBJ1-5	NA	TRBV15	TGTGCCACCAGGCCGAGACAGGGGCTAGGTCAGCCCCAGCATTTT	CATRPRQGLGQPQHF
TRBD1	TRBJ2-1	NA	TRBV27	TGTGCCAGCAGTTTAAAACAGGGGTACAATGAGCAGTTCTTC	CASSLKQGYNEQFF
NA	TRBJ2-2	few	TRBV5-1	TGCGCCAGCAGCGGACCGGACAGTTACACCGGGGAGCTGTTTTTT	CASSGPDSYTGELFF
NA	TRBJ1-4	NA	TRBV30	TGTGCCTGGAGTCCCGGGGCGGGGTGGGTCGAAAAACTGTTTTTT	CAWSPGAGWVEKLFF
NA	TRBJ2-3	NA	TRBV5-8	TGTGCCAGCAGCTTGCACCCCTCCGCGGGTACGCAGTATTTT	CASSLHPSAGTQYF
TRBD1	TRBJ1-2	once	TRBV4-1	TGCGCCAGCAGCCAAGAGGGGACAGGGACGGGCTACACCTTC	CASSQEGTGTGYTF
NA	TRBJ1-1	NA	TRBV19	TGTGCCAGTAGTAAAGAATTCGGTTATGCTGAAGCTTTCTTT	CASSKEFGYAEAFF
TRBD1	TRBJ2-2	once	TRBV4-3	TGCGCCAGCAGCCAAGATGGGGCGGACAGGGGGCATGGCGGGGAGCTGTTTTTT	CASSQDGADRGHGGELFF
NA	TRBJ2-6	NA	TRBV19	TGTGCCAGTAGGAGTCCTGGGGCCAACGTCCTGACTTTC	CASRSPGANVLTF
NA	TRBJ1-4	few	TRBV19	TGTGCCAGTAGCCCGCAGCGTGCAACTAATGAAAAACTGTTTTTT	CASSPQRATNEKLFF
NA	TRBJ2-2	NA	TRBV6-4	TGTGCCAGCAGTGACGGCAACACCGGGGAGCTGTTTTTT	CASSDGNTGELFF
TRBD1	TRBJ1-6	NA	TRBV30	TGTGCCTGGTGGCCGGGACAGGGAAATTCACCCCTCCACTTT	CAWWPGQGNSPLHF
TRBD1	TRBJ2-7	few	TRBV5-1	TGCGCCAGCAGCTGGGGGTGGACAGGGCGGGACGAGCAGTACTTC	CASSWGWTGRDEQYF
TRBD1	TRBJ1-2	NA	TRBV4-1	TGCGCCAGCAGGATCGACAGGGGGGCTGCTGGCTACACCTTC	CASRIDRGAAGYTF
TRBD1	TRBJ1-6	NA	TRBV6-1	TGTGCCAGCAGTGAGGACAGGGACTATAATTCACCCCTCCACTTT	CASSEDRDYNSPLHF
TRBD1	TRBJ1-2	NA	TRBV19	TGTGCCAGTAGTAAGGACAGGGGTAGCGATTACACCTTC	CASSKDRGSDYTF
TRBD2	TRBJ2-1	NA	TRBV7-9	TGTGCCAGCAGCCCGACTAGCGGGGCAAACAATGAGCAGTTCTTC	CASSPTSGANNEQFF
NA	TRBJ2-7	NA	TRBV3-1/TRBV3-2	TGTGCCAGCAGCCCGTGGGGGGAGGCCCCGGGCGAGCAGTACTTC	CASSPWGEAPGEQYF
NA	TRBJ1-1	NA	TRBV7-2	TGTGCCAGCAGCTCCCAGGGTGGGTTCGTGTTTTTCACTGAAGCTTTCTTT	CASSSQGGFVFFTEAFF
TRBD2	TRBJ2-1	once	TRBV4-3	TGCGCCAGCAGCCAGCTAGCGGGGGGGAACTCCTACAATGAGCAGTTCTTC	CASSQLAGGNSYNEQFF
NA	TRBJ2-7	NA	TRBV13	TGTGCCAGCAGCTTATCCGGTGGCGAGCAGTACTTC	CASSLSGGEQYF
NA	TRBJ2-7	NA	TRBV5-1	TGCGCCAGCAGCTTGGGCGGGTTTTCCTACGAGCAGTACTTC	CASSLGGFSYEQYF
NA	TRBJ2-7	NA	TRBV6-5	TGTGCCAGCAGTTACCGGGGGTCATCGTTCTCCTACGAGCAGTACTTC	CASSYRGSSFSYEQYF
TRBD1	TRBJ2-2	once	TRBV28	TGTGCCAGCAGCTCGGACAGGGGGCGATTCGGCGGGGAGCTGTTTTTT	CASSSDRGRFGGELFF
NA	TRBJ1-1	NA	TRBV7-2	TGTGCCAGCAGCTTAATGACAACGAACACTGAAGCTTTCTTT	CASSLMTTNTEAFF
NA	TRBJ2-1	NA	TRBV7-9	TGTGCCAGCAGCTTAGCCCGGAGCTACAATGAGCAGTTCTTC	CASSLARSYNEQFF
TRBD1	TRBJ1-1	once	TRBV27	TGTGCCAGCAGACCCGGACAGGGCGAAGCTTTCTTT	CASRPGQGEAFF
NA	TRBJ2-3	NA	TRBV18	TGTGCCAGCTCACCCCTGAGGGGGACAGATACGCAGTATTTT	CASSPLRGTDTQYF
NA	TRBJ1-1	NA	TRBV11-3	TGTGCCAGCAGCTTCTCAGGGATGAACACTGAAGCTTTCTTT	CASSFSGMNTEAFF
NA	TRBJ2-1	NA	TRBV2	TGTGCCAGCAGTGAAGCGCTTCAGACGGAGTTGACGCTCGATGAGCAGTTCTTC	CASSEALQTELTLDEQFF
TRBD1	TRBJ2-1	NA	TRBV19	TGTGCCAGTAGTGAACAGGGGGGCCCTAATGAGCAGTTCTTC	CASSEQGGPNEQFF
NA	TRBJ1-1	NA	TRBV28	TGTGCCAGCAGTTTATGGGCAGCTAGTATGAACACTGAAGCTTTCTTT	CASSLWAASMNTEAFF
TRBD1	TRBJ2-7	NA	TRBV29-1	TGCAGCGTGGGGGGACAGGGGGCCTACGAGCAGTACTTC	CSVGGQGAYEQYF
NA	TRBJ1-4	NA	TRBV18	TGTGCCAGCTCACCACGTGGGTCAGACTTCACAACTAATGAAAAACTGTTTTTT	CASSPRGSDFTTNEKLFF
TRBD2	TRBJ2-5	NA	TRBV19	TGTGCCAGTAGTAGTTCTAGCGGGATGGCGGAGACCCAGTACTTC	CASSSSSGMAETQYF
TRBD1	TRBJ1-3	NA	TRBV18	TGTGCCAGCTCACCTAACCCCGGGACAGGGCTTACCTCTGGAAACACCATATATTTT	CASSPNPGTGLTSGNTIYF
TRBD1	TRBJ2-5	NA	TRBV28	TGTGCCAGCAGTGGGACAGGGGAGGGGCAAGAGACCCAGTACTTC	CASSGTGEGQETQYF
TRBD2	TRBJ2-5	NA	TRBV11-3	TGTGCCAGCAGCCTTTTAGCGGGAGGGGATGAGACCCAGTACTTC	CASSLLAGGDETQYF
NA	TRBJ2-3	few	TRBV21-1	TGTGCCAGCAGCAAATGGCCCAAACCAAGAACAGATACGCAGTATTTT	CASSKWPKPRTDTQYF
NA	TRBJ1-3	NA	TRBV6-1	TGTGCCAGCAGTGAAAAGTGGCCTTCAAGCTCTGGAAACACCATATATTTT	CASSEKWPSSSGNTIYF
NA	TRBJ2-1	NA	TRBV29-1	TGCAGCGTTGGAGCGGGTCGAATGAGGAATGAGCAGTTCTTC	CSVGAGRMRNEQFF